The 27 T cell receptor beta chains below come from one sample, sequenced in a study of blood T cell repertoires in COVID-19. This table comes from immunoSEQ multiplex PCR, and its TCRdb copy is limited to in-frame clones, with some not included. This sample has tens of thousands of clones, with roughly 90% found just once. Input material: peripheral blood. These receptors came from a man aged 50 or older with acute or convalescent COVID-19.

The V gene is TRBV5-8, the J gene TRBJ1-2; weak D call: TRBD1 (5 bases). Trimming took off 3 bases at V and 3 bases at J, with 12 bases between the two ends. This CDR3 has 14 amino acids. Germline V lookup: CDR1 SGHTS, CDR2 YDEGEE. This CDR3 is CASSSGGEDYGYTF. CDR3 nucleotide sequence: TGTGCCAGCAGCTCAGGAGGGGAAGACTATGGCTACACCTTC. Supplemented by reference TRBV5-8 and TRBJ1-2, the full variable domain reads EAGVTQSPTHLIKTRGQQATLRCSPISGHTSVYWYQQALGLGLQFLLWYDEGEERNRGNFPPRFSGRQFPNYSSELNVNALELEDSALYLCASSSGGEDYGYTFGSGTRLTVV.

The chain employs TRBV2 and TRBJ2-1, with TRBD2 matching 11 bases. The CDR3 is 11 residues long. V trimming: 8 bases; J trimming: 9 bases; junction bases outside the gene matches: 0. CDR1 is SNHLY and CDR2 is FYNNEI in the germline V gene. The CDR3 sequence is CASGTSGEQFF. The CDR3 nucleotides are TGTGCCAGCGGGACTAGCGGTGAGCAGTTCTTC.

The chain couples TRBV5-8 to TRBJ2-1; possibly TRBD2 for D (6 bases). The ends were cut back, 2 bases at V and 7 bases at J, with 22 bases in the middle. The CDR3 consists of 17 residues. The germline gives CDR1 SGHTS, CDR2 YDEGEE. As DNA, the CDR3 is TGTGCCAGCAGCTTACTCAGGGCGGGAATTCTAAATAATGAGCAGTTCTTC. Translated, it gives CASSLLRAGILNNEQFF. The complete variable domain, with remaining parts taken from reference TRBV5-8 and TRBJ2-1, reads EAGVTQSPTHLIKTRGQQATLRCSPISGHTSVYWYQQALGLGLQFLLWYDEGEERNRGNFPPRFSGRQFPNYSSELNVNALELEDSALYLCASSLLRAGILNNEQFFGPGTRLTVL.

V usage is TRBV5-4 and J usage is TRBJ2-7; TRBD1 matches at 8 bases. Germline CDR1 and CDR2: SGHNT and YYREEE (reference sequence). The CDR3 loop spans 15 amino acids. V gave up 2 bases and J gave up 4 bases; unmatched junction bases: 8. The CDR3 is CASSLPGQAGYEQYF. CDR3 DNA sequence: TGTGCCAGCAGCTTACCGGGACAGGCGGGATACGAGCAGTACTTC.

The chain's CDR3 is CASSPTTGRNYGYTF. DNA of the CDR3: TGTGCCAGCAGTCCCACGACAGGGAGGAACTATGGCTACACCTTC. V usage is TRBV27 and J usage is TRBJ1-2; 7 bases agree with TRBD1. This CDR3 has 15 residues. Germline CDR1 is MNHEY and CDR2 is SMNVEV (reference sequence). Trimming took 5 bases from V and 2 from J; bases not matched to a gene: 8.

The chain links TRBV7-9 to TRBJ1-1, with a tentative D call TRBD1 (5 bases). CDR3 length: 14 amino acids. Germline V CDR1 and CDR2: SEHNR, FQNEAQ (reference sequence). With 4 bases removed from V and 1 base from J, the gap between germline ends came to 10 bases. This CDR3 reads CASSSSTENTEAFF. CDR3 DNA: TGTGCCAGCAGCTCGTCGACAGAGAACACTGAAGCTTTCTTT.

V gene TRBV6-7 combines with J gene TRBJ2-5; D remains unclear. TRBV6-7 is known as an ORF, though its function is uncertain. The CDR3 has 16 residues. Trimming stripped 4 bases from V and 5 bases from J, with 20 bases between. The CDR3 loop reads CASSLQRLPLRETQYF. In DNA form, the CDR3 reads TGTGCCAGCAGTTTACAACGGCTACCCCTGCGGGAGACCCAGTACTTC.

The CDR3 DNA reads as TGTGCCAGCAGCTTAGCGAGGGAAAGCGGGAGCAATGAGCAGTTCTTC. This encodes CASSLARESGSNEQFF. The chain employs TRBV7-2 and TRBJ2-1; the match to TRBD2 covers 8 bases. This CDR3 is 16 amino acids long. In germline, CDR1 is SGHTA, CDR2 FQGNSA. Unmatched junction bases numbered 7, after V lost 0 bases and J lost 6 bases.

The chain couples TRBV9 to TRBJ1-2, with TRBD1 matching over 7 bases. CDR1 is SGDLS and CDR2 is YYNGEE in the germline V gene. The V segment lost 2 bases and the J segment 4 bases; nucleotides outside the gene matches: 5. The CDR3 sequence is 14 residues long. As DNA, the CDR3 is TGTGCCAGCAGCGTGGAGGGGGCCGCCTATGGCTACACCTTC. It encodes CASSVEGAAYGYTF.

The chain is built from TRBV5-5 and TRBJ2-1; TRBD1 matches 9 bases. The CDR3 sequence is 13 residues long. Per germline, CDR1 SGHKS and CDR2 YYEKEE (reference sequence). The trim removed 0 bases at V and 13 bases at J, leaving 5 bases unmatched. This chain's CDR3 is CASSLEWGQGQFF. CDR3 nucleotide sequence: TGTGCCAGCAGCTTGGAATGGGGACAGGGACAGTTCTTC.

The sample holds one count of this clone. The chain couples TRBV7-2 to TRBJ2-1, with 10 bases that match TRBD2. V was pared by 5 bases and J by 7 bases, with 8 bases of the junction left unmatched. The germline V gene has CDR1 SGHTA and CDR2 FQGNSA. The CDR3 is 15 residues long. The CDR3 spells CASSIQRGGSNEQFF. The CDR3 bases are TGTGCCAGCAGCATTCAGCGGGGGGGCTCAAATGAGCAGTTCTTC.

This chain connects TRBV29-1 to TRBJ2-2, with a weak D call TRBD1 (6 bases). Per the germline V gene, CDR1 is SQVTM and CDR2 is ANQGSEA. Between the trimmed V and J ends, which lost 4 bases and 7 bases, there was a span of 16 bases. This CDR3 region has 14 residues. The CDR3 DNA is TGCAGCGTTGGCAAACAGGGAACGGTCGGGGAGCTGTTTTTT. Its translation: CSVGKQGTVGELFF.

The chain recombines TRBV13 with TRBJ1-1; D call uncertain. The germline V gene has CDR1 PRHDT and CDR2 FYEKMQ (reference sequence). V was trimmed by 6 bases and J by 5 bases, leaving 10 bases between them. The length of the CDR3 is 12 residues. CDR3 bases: TGTGCCAGCAGTTTAACGGAGACTGAAGCTTTCTTT. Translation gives CASSLTETEAFF. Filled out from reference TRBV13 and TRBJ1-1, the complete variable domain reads AAGVIQSPRHLIKEKRETATLKCYPIPRHDTVYWYQQGPGQDPQFLISFYEKMQSDKGSIPDRFSAQQFSDYHSELNMSSLELGDSALYFCASSLTETEAFFGQGTRLTVV.

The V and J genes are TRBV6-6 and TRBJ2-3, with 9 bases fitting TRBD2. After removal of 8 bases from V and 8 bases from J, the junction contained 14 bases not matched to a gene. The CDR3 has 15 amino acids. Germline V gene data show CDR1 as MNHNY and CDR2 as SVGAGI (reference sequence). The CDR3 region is CASSMGSGGFGTQYF. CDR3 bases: TGTGCCAGCTCTATGGGAAGCGGGGGGTTCGGTACGCAGTATTTT.

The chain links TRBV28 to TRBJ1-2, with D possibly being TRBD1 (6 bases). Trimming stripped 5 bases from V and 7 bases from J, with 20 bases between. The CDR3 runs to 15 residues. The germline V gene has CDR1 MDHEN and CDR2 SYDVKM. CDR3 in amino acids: CASSLPLSGGPGYTF. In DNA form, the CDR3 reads TGTGCCAGCAGTCTCCCCCTCTCGGGGGGCCCTGGCTACACCTTC.

CDR3 DNA: TGTGCCAGCAGCCCGCAACAGGGGACTAACACTGAAGCTTTCTTT. It encodes CASSPQQGTNTEAFF. V and J are TRBV28 and TRBJ1-1; 7 positions match TRBD1. Trimming cost V 6 bases and J 2 bases; bases outside gene matches: 9. CDR1 and CDR2 from the germline V gene are MDHEN and SYDVKM. CDR3 size: 15 residues. Full variable domain (remainder filled in from reference TRBV28 and TRBJ1-1): DVKVTQSSRYLVKRTGEKVFLECVQDMDHENMFWYRQDPGLGLRLIYFSYDVKMKEKGDIPEGYSVSREKKERFSLILESASTNQTSMYLCASSPQQGTNTEAFFGQGTRLTVV.

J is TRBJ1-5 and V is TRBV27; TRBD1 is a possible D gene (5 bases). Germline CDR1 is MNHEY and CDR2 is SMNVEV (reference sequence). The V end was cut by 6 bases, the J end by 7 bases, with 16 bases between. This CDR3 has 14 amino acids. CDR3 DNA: TGTGCCAGCAGGCGGGGGATCGAAGGACAGCCCCAGCATTTT. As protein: CASRRGIEGQPQHF.

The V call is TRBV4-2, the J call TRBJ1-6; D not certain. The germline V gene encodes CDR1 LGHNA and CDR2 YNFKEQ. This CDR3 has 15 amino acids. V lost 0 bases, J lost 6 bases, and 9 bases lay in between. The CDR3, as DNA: TGTGCCAGCAGCCAAGACCTAAATCGTAATTCACCCCTCCACTTT. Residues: CASSQDLNRNSPLHF.

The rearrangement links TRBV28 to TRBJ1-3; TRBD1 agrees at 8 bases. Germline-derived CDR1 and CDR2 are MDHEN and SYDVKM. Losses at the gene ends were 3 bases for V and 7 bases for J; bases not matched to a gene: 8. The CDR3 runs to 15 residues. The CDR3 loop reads CASSLAGGQRNTIYF. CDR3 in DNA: TGTGCCAGCAGTTTGGCAGGGGGCCAAAGGAACACCATATATTTT.

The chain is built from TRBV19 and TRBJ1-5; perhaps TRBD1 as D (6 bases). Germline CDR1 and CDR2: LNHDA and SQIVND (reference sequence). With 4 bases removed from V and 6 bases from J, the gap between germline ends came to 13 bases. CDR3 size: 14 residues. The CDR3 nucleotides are TGTGCCAGTAGTACAGACAGGAACCGTCAGCCCCAGCATTTT. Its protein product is CASSTDRNRQPQHF.

CDR3 residues: CASSFSGSYEQYF. The CDR3 DNA reads TGTGCCAGCAGTTTTAGCGGTTCATACGAGCAGTACTTC. V is TRBV12-3 or TRBV12-4 and J is TRBJ2-7; D is possibly TRBD2 (6 bases). The CDR3 runs to 13 residues. Trimming removed 3 bases from V and 4 bases from J, with 10 bases in between.

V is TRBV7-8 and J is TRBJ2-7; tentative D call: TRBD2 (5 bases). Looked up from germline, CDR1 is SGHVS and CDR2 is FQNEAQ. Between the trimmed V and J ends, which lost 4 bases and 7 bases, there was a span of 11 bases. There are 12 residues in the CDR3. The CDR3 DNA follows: TGTGCCAGCAGCTCCCGGACTGGGGAGCAGTACTTC. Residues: CASSSRTGEQYF.

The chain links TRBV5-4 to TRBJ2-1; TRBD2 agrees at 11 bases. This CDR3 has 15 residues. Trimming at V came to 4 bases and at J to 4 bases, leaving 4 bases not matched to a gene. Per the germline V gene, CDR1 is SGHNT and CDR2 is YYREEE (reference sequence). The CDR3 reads CASSRIAGGYNEQFF. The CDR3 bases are TGTGCCAGCAGCCGGATAGCGGGAGGGTACAATGAGCAGTTCTTC.

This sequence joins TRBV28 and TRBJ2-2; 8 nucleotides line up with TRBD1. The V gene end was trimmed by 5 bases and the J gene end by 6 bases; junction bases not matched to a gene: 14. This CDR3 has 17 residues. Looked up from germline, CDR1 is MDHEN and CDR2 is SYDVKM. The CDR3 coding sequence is TGTGCCAGCAGTCCCAAAAGCCCGGACAGGGTGGCCGGGGAGCTGTTTTTT. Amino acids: CASSPKSPDRVAGELFF.

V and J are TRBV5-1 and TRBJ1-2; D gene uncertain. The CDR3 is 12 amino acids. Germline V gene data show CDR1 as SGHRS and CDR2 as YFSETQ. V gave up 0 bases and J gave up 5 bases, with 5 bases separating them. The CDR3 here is CASSLERYGYTF. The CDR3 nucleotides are TGCGCCAGCAGCTTGGAACGGTATGGCTACACCTTC. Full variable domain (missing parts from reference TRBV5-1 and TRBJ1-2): KAGVTQTPRYLIKTRGQQVTLSCSPISGHRSVSWYQQTPGQGLQFLFEYFSETQRNKGNFPGRFSGRQFSNSRSEMNVSTLELGDSALYLCASSLERYGYTFGSGTRLTVV.

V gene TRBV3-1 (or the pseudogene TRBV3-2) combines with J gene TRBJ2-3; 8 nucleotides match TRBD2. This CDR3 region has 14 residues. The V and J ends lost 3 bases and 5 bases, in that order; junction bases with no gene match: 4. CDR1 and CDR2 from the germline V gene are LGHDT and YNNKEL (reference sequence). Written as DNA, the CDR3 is TGTGCCAGCAGCCAGGAACTAGCGGTAGATACGCAGTATTTT. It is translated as CASSQELAVDTQYF.

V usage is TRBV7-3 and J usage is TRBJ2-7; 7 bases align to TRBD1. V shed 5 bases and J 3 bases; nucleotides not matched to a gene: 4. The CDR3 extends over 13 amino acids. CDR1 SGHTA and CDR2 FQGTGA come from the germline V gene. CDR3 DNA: TGTGCCAGCAGCCCCGGGGACAGCTACGAGCAGTACGTC. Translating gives CASSPGDSYEQYV.